The entry that follows covers one T cell receptor (beta chain) sequence. From germline, CDR1 is LGHNA and CDR2 YSLEER. This CDR3 contains 16 residues. After removal of 1 base from V and 5 bases from J, the junction contained 9 bases not matched to a gene. Original processing notes: From reference gene primer amplification, estimates of nucleated cell counts were derived. Libraries were prepared by immunoSEQ multiplex PCR; TCRdb keeps only in-frame clonotypes and omits some of them. The V and J calls and clone size were taken over from that table, and D and trimming were inferred from the DNA. The sample lists roughly 12,000 clones; around nine tenths were seen once. These data are taken from a study of blood T cell repertoires in COVID-19. Study-wide context: T cells, B-cell-depleted T cells, or PBMCs supplied cDNA or gDNA.

V is TRBV4-3 and J is TRBJ1-1; the match to TRBD1 covers 8 bases. The source material was peripheral blood. This receptor was taken from a woman aged 70-85 years with active COVID-19. The CDR3 DNA reads TGCGCCAGCAGCCAAGCGAGCGGGCAGGGGGCGACTGAAGCTTTCTTT. This encodes CASSQASGQGATEAFF.